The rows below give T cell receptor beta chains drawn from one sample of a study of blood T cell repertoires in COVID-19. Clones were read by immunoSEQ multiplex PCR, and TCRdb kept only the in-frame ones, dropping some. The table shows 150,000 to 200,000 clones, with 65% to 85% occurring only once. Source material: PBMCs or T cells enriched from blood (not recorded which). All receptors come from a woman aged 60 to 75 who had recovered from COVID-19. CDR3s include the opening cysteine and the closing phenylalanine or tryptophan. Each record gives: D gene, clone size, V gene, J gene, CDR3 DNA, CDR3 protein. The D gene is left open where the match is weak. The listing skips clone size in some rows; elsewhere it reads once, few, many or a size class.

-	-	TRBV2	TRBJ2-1	TGTGCCAGCAGTGAGAGGGTGTCAGACAATGAGCAGTTCTTC	CASSERVSDNEQFF
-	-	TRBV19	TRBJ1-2	TGTGCCAGCCAAACAGGAGTAGGTAACTATGGCTACACCTTC	CASQTGVGNYGYTF
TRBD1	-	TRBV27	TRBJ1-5	TGTGCCAGCAGCCTTATGACAGGGGGCAATCAGCCCCAGCATTTT	CASSLMTGGNQPQHF
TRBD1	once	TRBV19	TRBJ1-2	TGTGCCAGCTGGGACAGAACTAACTATGGCTACACCTTC	CASWDRTNYGYTF
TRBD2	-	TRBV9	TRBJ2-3	TGTGCCAGCAGTGCTAGCGGGAGTGTAGGAGATACGCAGTATTTT	CASSASGSVGDTQYF
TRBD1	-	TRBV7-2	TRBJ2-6	TGTGCCAGCAGCACCGGGACAGGGTATTCCTCTGGGGCCAACGTCCTGACTTTC	CASSTGTGYSSGANVLTF
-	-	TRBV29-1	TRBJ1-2	TGCAGCGTTGAGATGGGGGCCGGCTATGGCTACACCTTC	CSVEMGAGYGYTF
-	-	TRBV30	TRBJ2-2	TGTGCCTGGAGTGTACAGGGGAACACCGGGGAGCTGTTTTTT	CAWSVQGNTGELFF
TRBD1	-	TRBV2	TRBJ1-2	TGTGCCAGCAGGGGACAGGGGTTAGGAGGCTACACCTTC	CASRGQGLGGYTF
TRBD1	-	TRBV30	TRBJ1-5	TGTGCCTGGAGTGGTAGACAGGGGGCCAATCAGCCCCAGCATTTT	CAWSGRQGANQPQHF
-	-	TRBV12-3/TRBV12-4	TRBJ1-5	TGTGCCAGCCTGAGGACATTGGGCTCACCCCAGCATTTT	CASLRTLGSPQHF
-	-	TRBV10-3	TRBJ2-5	TGTGCCATCAGTGAGTCCAGGCAGGGTCAAGAGACCCAGTACTTC	CAISESRQGQETQYF
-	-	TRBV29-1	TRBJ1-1	TGCAGCGTTAAGAGGGGGGGGACGAGTGAAGCTTTCTTT	CSVKRGGTSEAFF
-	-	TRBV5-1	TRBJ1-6	TGCGCCAGCAGCTCTCGTAGCTCCTATAATTCACCCCTCCACTTT	CASSSRSSYNSPLHF
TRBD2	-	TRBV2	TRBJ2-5	TGTGCCAGCAGTAGGGAGGGGGAGACCCAGTACTTC	CASSREGETQYF
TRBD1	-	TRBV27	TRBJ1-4	TGTGCCAGCAGTTCCCGGACAGGCATTTTCGAAAAACTGTTTTTT	CASSSRTGIFEKLFF
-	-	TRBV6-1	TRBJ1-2	TGTGCCAGCAGTGAGGCCGGGGACTACTATGGCTACACCTTC	CASSEAGDYYGYTF
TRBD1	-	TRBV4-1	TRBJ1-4	TGCGCCAGCAGCCATCGTCCCGGGACAGGGTTCACTAATGAAAAACTGTTTTTT	CASSHRPGTGFTNEKLFF
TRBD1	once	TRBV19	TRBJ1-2	TGTGCCAGTAGTATCTCCGGGACAGGAGACTATGGCTACACCTTC	CASSISGTGDYGYTF
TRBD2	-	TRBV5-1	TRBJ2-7	TGCGCCAGCAGCTTGGACGACGGGGGGGCCTACGAGCAGTACTTC	CASSLDDGGAYEQYF
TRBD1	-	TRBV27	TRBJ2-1	TGTGCCAGCAGTTTCGAGACAGGGGGCTTGTATGAGCAGTTCTTC	CASSFETGGLYEQFF
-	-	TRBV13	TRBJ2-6	TGTGCCAGCAGGCGATCTGGGGCCAACGTCCTGACTTTC	CASRRSGANVLTF
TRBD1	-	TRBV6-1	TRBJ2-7	TGTGCCAGCAGTGAAGGACAGGGCCTTTTCTACGAGCAGTACTTC	CASSEGQGLFYEQYF
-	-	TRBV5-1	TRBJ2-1	TGCGCCAGCAGTCAGGGGAGTATCACCTACAATGAGCAGTTCTTC	CASSQGSITYNEQFF
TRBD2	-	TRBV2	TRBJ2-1	TGTGCCAGCAGTGAGATACTAGCGGGAGTCCTATACAATGAGCAGTTCTTC	CASSEILAGVLYNEQFF
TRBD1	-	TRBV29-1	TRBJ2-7	TGCAGCGTTGAGGGACAGACCTACGAGCAGTACTTC	CSVEGQTYEQYF
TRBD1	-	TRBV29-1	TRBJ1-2	TGCAGCGGTTCGACAGGGGACAACTATGGCTACACCTTC	CSGSTGDNYGYTF
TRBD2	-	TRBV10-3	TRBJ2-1	TGTGCCATCAGTGTGGTCGGGAGGGCCGGGAATGAGCAGTTCTTC	CAISVVGRAGNEQFF
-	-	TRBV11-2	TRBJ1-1	TGTGCCAGCAGCCTATCGGCAGGGAACACTGAAGCTTTCTTT	CASSLSAGNTEAFF
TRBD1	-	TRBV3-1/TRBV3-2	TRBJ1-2	TGTGCCAGCAGCCAGAGGACAGGGGAAGATGGCTACACCTTC	CASSQRTGEDGYTF
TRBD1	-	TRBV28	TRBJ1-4	TGTGCCAGCAGTTTTTGGGACAGCACGTTTTTT	CASSFWDSTFF
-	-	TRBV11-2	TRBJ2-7	TGTGCCAGCAGCTTACGCCGGAGGGTTTTGGAGCAGTACTTC	CASSLRRRVLEQYF
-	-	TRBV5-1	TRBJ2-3	TGCGCCAGCAGCTTGGCAGGCCGAAGGACAGATACGCAGTATTTT	CASSLAGRRTDTQYF
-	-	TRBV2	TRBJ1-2	TGTGCCAGCAGTGAAGACAGGCCAGGGTATGGCTACACCTTC	CASSEDRPGYGYTF
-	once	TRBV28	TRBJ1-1	TGTGCCAGCAACACAGGGACTGAAGCTTTCTTT	CASNTGTEAFF
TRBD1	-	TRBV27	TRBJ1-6	TGTGCCAGCAGTCTGCGACAGGGGGCGTCCTATAATTCACCCCTCCACTTT	CASSLRQGASYNSPLHF
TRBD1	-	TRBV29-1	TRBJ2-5	TGCAGCGGCAAGGGACAGGCAGGAGAGACCCAGTACTTC	CSGKGQAGETQYF
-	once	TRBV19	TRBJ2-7	TGTGCCAGTAGTATAGTAAGAGGTGGCGAGCAGTACTTC	CASSIVRGGEQYF
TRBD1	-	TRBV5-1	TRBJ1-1	TGCGCCAGCAGCGGTGGGGGACAGCTACCCCTGGGGGCTTTCTTT	CASSGGGQLPLGAFF
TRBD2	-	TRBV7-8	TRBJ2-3	TGTGCCAGCAGCCCCATTCGACCCGGGACTAGCGGGGGGGTGAGCACAGATACGCAGTATTTT	CASSPIRPGTSGGVSTDTQYF
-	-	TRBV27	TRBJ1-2	TGTGCCAGCAGGGCAGGGTATGGCTACACCTTC	CASRAGYGYTF